Following are 32 T cell receptor beta chains from one sample sequenced in a study of cytomegalovirus exposure and HLA in healthy donors. Both 60 Vbeta primers and 13 Jbeta primers went into the PCR. Measured with immunoSEQ multiplex PCR; TCRdb has only the in-frame clones, and not every one. The sample carries 100,000 or so clones, about 13% recorded once. The material sequenced was PBMCs. These receptors were collected from a man in his forties in good health and CMV-seropositive.

This clone was picked up a small number of times. The V and J genes are TRBV6-8 and TRBJ2-7; the match to TRBD1 covers 11 bases. V shed 10 bases, J shed 1 base, and the junction held 6 bases outside the gene matches. CDR3 size: 14 residues. The germline V gene encodes CDR1 MNHGY and CDR2 SAAAGT. CDR3 DNA sequence: TGTGCCACTTCCGGACAGGGGGCTTCCTACGAGCAGTACTTC. Its protein product is CATSGQGASYEQYF.

The chain uses TRBV6-1 and TRBJ2-3; D might be TRBD1 (5 bases). CDR1 and CDR2 (germline): MNHNS, SASEGT. Trimming cost V 7 bases and J 2 bases, with 13 bases left between them. The CDR3 totals 14 residues. As DNA, the CDR3 is TGTGCCAGCAAGGAAGGGGTAGACACAGATACGCAGTATTTT. It is translated as CASKEGVDTDTQYF.

This clone was seen only a few times. The chain couples TRBV15 to TRBJ2-7; 7 bases align to TRBD1. CDR3 length equals 13 residues. The germline V gene encodes CDR1 LNHNV and CDR2 YYDKDF (reference sequence). V lost 3 bases to trimming and J lost 3 bases; unmatched junction nucleotides: 2. Here the CDR3 DNA reads TGTGCCACCAGCAGCTACAGGGGCTACGAGCAGTACTTC. Translation: CATSSYRGYEQYF.

The CDR3 DNA sequence: TGTGCCACCAGCAGACCCCCAGGCGACGAGCAGTACTTC. Its translation: CATSRPPGDEQYF. The chain uses TRBV15 and TRBJ2-7; D remains ambiguous. V lost 2 bases and J lost 5, with 10 bases in between. In germline, CDR1 is LNHNV, CDR2 YYDKDF (reference sequence). The CDR3 covers 13 residues.

This clone occurred a few times. The chain has TRBV7-2 and TRBJ2-3, with TRBD2 matching 10 bases. V shed 2 bases, J shed 5 bases, and the junction held 4 bases outside the gene matches. The CDR3 extends over 15 amino acids. Per germline, CDR1 SGHTA and CDR2 FQGNSA. The CDR3 region has the DNA TGTGCCAGCAGCTTAAGCGGGAGGGCCGGAGATACGCAGTATTTT. It codes for CASSLSGRAGDTQYF. The full variable domain, with the rest looked up from reference TRBV7-2 and TRBJ2-3, is GAGVSQSPSNKVTEKGKDVELRCDPISGHTALYWYRQSLGQGLEFLIYFQGNSAPDKSGLPSDRFSAERTGGSVSTLTIQRTQQEDSAVYLCASSLSGRAGDTQYFGPGTRLTVL.

This rearrangement joins TRBV10-1 to TRBJ2-1, with TRBD1 matching over 11 bases. The CDR3 sequence is 16 residues long. Germline V gene lookup returns CDR1 WNHNN and CDR2 SYGVQD (reference sequence). J lost 7 bases, V lost 4 bases, and 9 bases had no gene match. CDR3 in amino acids: CASSGNRDRGRNEQFF. The CDR3 DNA reads TGCGCCAGCAGTGGGAACCGGGACAGGGGGAGGAATGAGCAGTTCTTC.

The chain combines TRBV27 with TRBJ2-5, with 9 positions matching TRBD1. Germline V gives CDR1 MNHEY, CDR2 SMNVEV (reference sequence). This CDR3 is built from 15 residues. V gave up 0 bases and J gave up 4 bases; unmatched junction bases: 3. Here the CDR3 DNA reads TGTGCCAGCAGTTTATCGATGGGACAGGGAGAGACCCAGTACTTC. As protein: CASSLSMGQGETQYF.

The table lists this clone with a few counts. The chain employs TRBV11-1 and TRBJ2-7; a weak D match, TRBD1 (5 bases). V lost 2 bases and J 3 bases, leaving 20 bases between the germline ends. Germline CDR1 is SGHAT and CDR2 is FQDESV (reference sequence). The CDR3 has 17 amino acids. CDR3 in amino acids: CASSLTEGARADYEQYF. For the CDR3, the DNA is TGTGCCAGCAGCTTAACGGAAGGGGCCCGGGCCGACTACGAGCAGTACTTC.

V and J are TRBV6-1 and TRBJ2-7; a weak D match, TRBD1 (6 bases). From germline, CDR1 is MNHNS and CDR2 SASEGT. Trimming removed 5 bases from V and 5 bases from J, with 19 bases in between. This CDR3 contains 15 residues. The CDR3 reads CASSTYDRSIDEQYF. The CDR3 DNA is TGTGCCAGCAGTACCTATGACAGGTCTATCGACGAGCAGTACTTC.

This sequence joins TRBV7-9 and TRBJ1-1, with D possibly matching TRBD1 (6 bases). The CDR3 extends over 14 amino acids. The germline gives CDR1 SEHNR, CDR2 FQNEAQ (reference sequence). V lost 5 bases, J lost 1 base, and 11 bases lay in between. The CDR3 spells CASSPWTANTEAFF. The DNA for the CDR3 is TGTGCCAGCAGCCCGTGGACAGCGAACACTGAAGCTTTCTTT.

The chain carries TRBV28 and TRBJ1-1, with 9 bases fitting TRBD1. The V segment lost 8 bases and the J segment 4 bases; nucleotides outside the gene matches: 11. The CDR3 spans 15 residues. Germline CDR1 and CDR2: MDHEN and SYDVKM. In DNA form, the CDR3 reads TGTGCCAGCGGTCGGGACAGGGCAGCTTTCACTGAAGCTTTCTTT. Protein: CASGRDRAAFTEAFF.

This clone was picked up a small number of times. The V and J genes are TRBV19 and TRBJ1-5; D gene unclear. CDR3 size: 13 residues. Trimming pared 5 bases from V and 7 bases from J, leaving 12 bases between. Germline CDR1 is LNHDA and CDR2 is SQIVND (reference sequence). Here the CDR3 DNA reads TGTGCCAGTAGTCCTGGAATGGGCCAGCCCCAGCATTTT. It codes for CASSPGMGQPQHF.

This clone turned up a few times. The chain's CDR3 is CASSLPGQSYGYTF. CDR3 in DNA: TGCGCCAGCAGCTTACCAGGGCAGTCTTATGGCTACACCTTC. The chain couples TRBV5-1 to TRBJ1-2; a possible D gene is TRBD1 (5 bases). Germline V gene data show CDR1 as SGHRS and CDR2 as YFSETQ. V dropped 2 bases and J dropped 5 bases, with 13 bases sitting between them. This CDR3 comprises 14 residues.

This clone was counted a few times. V and J are TRBV4-1 and TRBJ1-1, with D possibly TRBD1 on 5 matching bases. Germline-derived CDR1 and CDR2 are MGHRA and YSYEKL. The CDR3 totals 15 residues. V was trimmed by 4 bases and J by 4 bases, leaving 16 bases between them. CDR3 in DNA: TGCGCCAGCAGCCTTCAACGACAGCAAGCCACTGAAGCTTTCTTT. Translated: CASSLQRQQATEAFF.

The rearrangement links TRBV4-3 to TRBJ1-2, with TRBD1 matching 7 bases. The CDR3 covers 15 residues. Looked up from germline, CDR1 is LGHNA and CDR2 is YSLEER. V trimming: 1 base; J trimming: 3 bases; junction bases outside the gene matches: 5. CDR3 bases: TGCGCCAGCAGCCAAGCAGACAGGGACCACTATGGCTACACCTTC. Translation gives CASSQADRDHYGYTF.

This clone was detected a few times. CDR3 sequence reads: CASGETNQPQHF. The CDR3 region has the DNA TGTGCCAGCGGGGAGACCAATCAGCCCCAGCATTTT. The rearrangement joins TRBV6-6 to TRBJ1-5, with D uncertain. Trimming took off 8 bases at V and 3 bases at J, with 8 bases between the two ends. The CDR3 totals 12 residues. Germline V gene data show CDR1 as MNHNY and CDR2 as SVGAGI (reference sequence).

This chain links TRBV19 with TRBJ2-7; 8 bases fit TRBD2. CDR1 LNHDA and CDR2 SQIVND come from the germline V gene (reference sequence). This CDR3 has 15 residues. The J segment lost 6 bases and the V segment lost 4 bases, leaving 11 bases of the junction unmatched. CDR3 residues: CASSTQAGARAEQYF. In DNA form, the CDR3 reads TGTGCCAGTAGTACCCAAGCGGGAGCACGGGCCGAGCAGTACTTC.

This clone has a handful of counts. The chain couples TRBV29-1 to TRBJ2-3; maybe TRBD1 (6 bases). V lost 3 bases, J lost 1 base, and 14 bases lay in between. Germline CDR1 and CDR2: SQVTM and ANQGSEA. There are 15 residues in the CDR3. The CDR3 protein is CSVELQGLRTDTQYF. The CDR3 bases are TGCAGCGTTGAGCTACAGGGTCTACGCACAGATACGCAGTATTTT.

This clone was recorded a few times. The sample has other DNA sequences that encode this CDR3 too. This sequence joins TRBV28 and TRBJ2-7, with 11 bases matching TRBD2. V gave up 6 bases and J gave up 2 bases; unmatched junction bases: 3. CDR1 and CDR2 (germline): MDHEN, SYDVKM. This CDR3 region has 14 residues. CDR3 coding DNA: TGTGCCAGCAGGCTAGCGGGAGGAACCTACGAGCAGTACTTC. Translating it yields CASRLAGGTYEQYF.

The chain couples TRBV19 to TRBJ2-1, with a tentative D call TRBD2 (5 bases). This CDR3 contains 18 residues. Trimming shortened V by 7 bases and J by 2 bases, and 24 bases separated the two germline ends. CDR1 LNHDA and CDR2 SQIVND come from the germline V gene (reference sequence). CDR3 residues: CASNPSGVERRTYNEQFF. The CDR3 DNA reads TGTGCCAGTAACCCCAGCGGCGTAGAACGGAGAACCTACAATGAGCAGTTCTTC.

This clone has only a few counts. The germline gene is not matched at one end of the junction; a read error may be the cause. This specimen includes other DNA sequences encoding the same CDR3. This sequence joins TRBV6-1 and TRBJ2-7, with 11 bases aligning to TRBD2. Looked up from germline, CDR1 is MNHNS and CDR2 is SASEGT. The CDR3 sequence is 15 residues long. The CDR3 is CASSETSGISYEKYF. The CDR3 nucleotides read TGTGCCAGCAGCGAGACTAGCGGGATCTCATACGAGAAGTACTTT.

The chain recombines TRBV27 with TRBJ1-4; D is possibly TRBD1 (5 bases). Germline V gives CDR1 MNHEY, CDR2 SMNVEV (reference sequence). V was trimmed by 3 bases and J by 4 bases, leaving 9 bases between them. The CDR3 extends over 14 amino acids. CDR3 in amino acids: CASSFLGGNEKLFF. CDR3 DNA: TGTGCCAGCAGTTTTTTGGGGGGTAATGAAAAACTGTTTTTT.

For the CDR3, the DNA is TGTGCCAGCTCACGAGGGACAGCTGGAAACACCATATATTTT. This codes for CASSRGTAGNTIYF. This chain connects TRBV18 to TRBJ1-3; 7 bases match TRBD1. The CDR3 sequence is 14 residues long. The trim removed 4 bases at V and 2 bases at J, leaving 2 bases unmatched. Germline V gene data show CDR1 as KGHSH and CDR2 as LQKENI.

This clone was observed a handful of times. V gene TRBV18 combines with J gene TRBJ2-1, with D tentatively TRBD2 (6 bases). The CDR3 is 18 amino acids. CDR1 is KGHSH and CDR2 is LQKENI in the germline V gene. Trimming took off 0 bases at V and 7 bases at J, with 22 bases between the two ends. CDR3 sequence: CASSPPLLAIRRANEQFF. The CDR3 DNA is TGTGCCAGCTCACCACCTCTCCTAGCGATCCGGAGAGCTAATGAGCAGTTCTTC.

This clone was seen a few times. In DNA, the CDR3 is TGCGCCAGCAGAGGGATGGGGACAGGGACCGACGAGCAGTACTTC. It encodes CASRGMGTGTDEQYF. J is TRBJ2-7 and V is TRBV5-1; 9 nucleotides align to TRBD1. Germline lookup yields CDR1 SGHRS and CDR2 YFSETQ. The CDR3 length is 15 residues. J lost 5 bases, V lost 5 bases, and 11 bases had no gene match.

A few counts support this clone. The rearrangement joins TRBV29-1 to TRBJ2-6; D is undetermined. The germline V and J ends were trimmed by 4 bases and 3 bases, with 16 bases remaining between them. Germline V gives CDR1 SQVTM, CDR2 ANQGSEA. The CDR3 extends over 16 amino acids. The CDR3 DNA sequence: TGCAGCGTTGGTAATTTGTGGCCCAGTGGGGCCAACGTCCTGACTTTC. This translates into CSVGNLWPSGANVLTF.

This clone has only a few counts. The V and J genes are TRBV6-1 and TRBJ1-2; 10 bases map to TRBD1. Germline-derived CDR1 and CDR2 are MNHNS and SASEGT. Trimming took 5 bases from V and 8 from J; bases not matched to a gene: 5. The CDR3 is 13 residues long. CDR3 region: CASSPRDRGGYTF. DNA of the CDR3: TGTGCCAGCAGTCCCCGGGACAGGGGCGGCTACACCTTC.

The CDR3 protein is CAWSARAGLDEQYF. In DNA form, the CDR3 reads TGTGCCTGGAGTGCTCGGGCGGGACTTGACGAGCAGTACTTC. V usage is TRBV30 and J usage is TRBJ2-7, with a possible D match to TRBD2 (6 bases). V was clipped by 1 base and J by 5 bases, with 15 bases between them. The CDR3 contains 14 residues. Germline V gene data show CDR1 as GTSNPN and CDR2 as SVGIG (reference sequence).

The chain carries TRBV23-1 and TRBJ1-1, with 7 positions matching TRBD1. TRBV23-1 is known as an ORF, though its function is uncertain. V shed 3 bases, J shed 5 bases, and the junction held 6 bases outside the gene matches. The CDR3 covers 14 residues. The CDR3 protein is CASSQRQGGTEAFF. The CDR3 region has the DNA TGCGCCAGCAGTCAGCGACAGGGAGGAACTGAAGCTTTCTTT.

This clone has a handful of counts. The rearrangement uses TRBV6-1 and TRBJ2-5, with TRBD1 identical over 7 bases. The DNA end lines up better with TRBJ2-7; the J call may be wrong. Germline V gene data show CDR1 as MNHNS and CDR2 as SASEGT. The CDR3 sequence is 13 residues long. In nucleotides, the CDR3 is TGTGCCAGCAAACAGACAGGGCCCTACGAGCAGTACTTC. Translation gives CASKQTGPYEQYF.

This clone was seen a few times. The chain uses TRBV18 and TRBJ1-1; 8 nucleotides line up with TRBD1. With 4 bases clipped from V and 4 bases from J, the junction kept 8 bases outside the gene matches. The CDR3 totals 15 residues. CDR1 is KGHSH and CDR2 is LQKENI in the germline V gene. The CDR3 spells CASSRGQGGSTEAFF. The CDR3 DNA follows: TGTGCCAGCTCACGAGGACAGGGAGGGTCCACTGAAGCTTTCTTT.

This chain joins TRBV11-2 and TRBJ2-7; 7 bases agree with TRBD1. V shed 5 bases and J 6 bases; nucleotides not matched to a gene: 25. There are 19 residues in the CDR3. The germline gives CDR1 SGHAT, CDR2 FQNNGV. Written as DNA, the CDR3 is TGTGCCAGCAGCAGCTTGCGTACGATCCGGGACAGTCCTAGAGGCGAGCAGTACTTC. This translates into CASSSLRTIRDSPRGEQYF.